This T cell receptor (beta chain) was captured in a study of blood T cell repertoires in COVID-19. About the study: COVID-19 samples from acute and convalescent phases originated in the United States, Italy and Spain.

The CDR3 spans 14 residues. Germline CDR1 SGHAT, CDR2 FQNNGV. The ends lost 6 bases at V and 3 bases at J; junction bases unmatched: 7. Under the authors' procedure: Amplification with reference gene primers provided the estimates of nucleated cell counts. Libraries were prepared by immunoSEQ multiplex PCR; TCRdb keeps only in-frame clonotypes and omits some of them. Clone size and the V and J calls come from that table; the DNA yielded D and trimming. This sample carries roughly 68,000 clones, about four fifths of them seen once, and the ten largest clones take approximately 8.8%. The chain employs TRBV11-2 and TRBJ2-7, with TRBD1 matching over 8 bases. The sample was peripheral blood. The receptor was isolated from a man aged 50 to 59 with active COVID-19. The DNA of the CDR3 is TGTGCCAGCAGACAAGGACAGGGCCACTACGAGCAGTACTTC. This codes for CASRQGQGHYEQYF.